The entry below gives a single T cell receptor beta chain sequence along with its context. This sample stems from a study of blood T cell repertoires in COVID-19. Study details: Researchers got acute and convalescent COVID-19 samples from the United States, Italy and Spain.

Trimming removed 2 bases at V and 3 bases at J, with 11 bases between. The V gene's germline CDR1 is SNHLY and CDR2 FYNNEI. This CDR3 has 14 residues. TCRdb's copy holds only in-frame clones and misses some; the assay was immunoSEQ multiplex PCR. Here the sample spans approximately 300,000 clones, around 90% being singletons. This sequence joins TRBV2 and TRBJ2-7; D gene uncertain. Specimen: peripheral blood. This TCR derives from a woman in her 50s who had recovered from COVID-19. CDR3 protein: CASSEPSLDYEQYF. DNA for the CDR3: TGTGCCAGCAGTGAACCTAGTTTGGACTACGAGCAGTACTTC.